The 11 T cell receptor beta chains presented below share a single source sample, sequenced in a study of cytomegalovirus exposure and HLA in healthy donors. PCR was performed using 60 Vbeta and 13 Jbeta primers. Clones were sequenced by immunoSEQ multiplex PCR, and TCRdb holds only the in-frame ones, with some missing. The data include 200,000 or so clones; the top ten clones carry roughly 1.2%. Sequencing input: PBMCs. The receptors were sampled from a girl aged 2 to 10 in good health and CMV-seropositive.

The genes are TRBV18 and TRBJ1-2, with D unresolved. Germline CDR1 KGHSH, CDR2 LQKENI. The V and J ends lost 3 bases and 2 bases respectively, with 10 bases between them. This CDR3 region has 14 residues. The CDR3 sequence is CASSPLNGNYGYTF. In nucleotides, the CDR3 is TGTGCCAGCTCACCGTTAAACGGGAACTATGGCTACACCTTC. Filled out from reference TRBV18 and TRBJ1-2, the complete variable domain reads NAGVMQNPRHLVRRRGQEARLRCSPMKGHSHVYWYRQLPEEGLKFMVYLQKENIIDESGMPKERFSAEFPKEGPSILRIQQVVRGDSAAYFCASSPLNGNYGYTFGSGTRLTVV.

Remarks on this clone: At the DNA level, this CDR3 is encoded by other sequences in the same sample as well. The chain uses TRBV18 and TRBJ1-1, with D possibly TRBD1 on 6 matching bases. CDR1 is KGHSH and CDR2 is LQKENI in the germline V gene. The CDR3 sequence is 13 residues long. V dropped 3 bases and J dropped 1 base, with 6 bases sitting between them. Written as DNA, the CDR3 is TGTGCCAGCTCACCGGGGGCGAACACTGAAGCTTTCTTT. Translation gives CASSPGANTEAFF.

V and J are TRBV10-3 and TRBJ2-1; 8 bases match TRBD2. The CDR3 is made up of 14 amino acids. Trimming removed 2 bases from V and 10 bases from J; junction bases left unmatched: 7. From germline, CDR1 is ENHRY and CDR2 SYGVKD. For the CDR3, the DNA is TGTGCCATCAGTGAGCCCAGCGGGAGAGGCGAGCAGTTCTTC. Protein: CAISEPSGRGEQFF.

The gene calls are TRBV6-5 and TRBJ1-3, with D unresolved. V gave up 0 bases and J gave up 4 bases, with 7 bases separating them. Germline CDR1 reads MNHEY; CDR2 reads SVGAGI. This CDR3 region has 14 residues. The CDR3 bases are TGTGCCAGCAGTTACTCTGTAGTAGGAAACACCATATATTTT. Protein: CASSYSVVGNTIYF.

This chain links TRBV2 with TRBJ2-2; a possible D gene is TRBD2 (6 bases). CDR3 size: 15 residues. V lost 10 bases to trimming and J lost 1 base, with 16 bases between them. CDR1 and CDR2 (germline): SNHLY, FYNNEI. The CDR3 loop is CATHSSGMNTGELFF. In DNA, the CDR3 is TGTGCCACCCACAGTAGCGGAATGAACACCGGGGAGCTGTTTTTT.

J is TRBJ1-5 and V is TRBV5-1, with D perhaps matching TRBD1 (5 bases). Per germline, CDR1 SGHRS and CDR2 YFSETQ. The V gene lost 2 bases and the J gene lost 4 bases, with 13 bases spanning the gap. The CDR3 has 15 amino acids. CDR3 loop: CASSFGGDMNQPQHF. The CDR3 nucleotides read TGCGCCAGCAGCTTCGGGGGAGATATGAATCAGCCCCAGCATTTT. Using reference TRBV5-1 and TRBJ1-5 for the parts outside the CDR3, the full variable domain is KAGVTQTPRYLIKTRGQQVTLSCSPISGHRSVSWYQQTPGQGLQFLFEYFSETQRNKGNFPGRFSGRQFSNSRSEMNVSTLELGDSALYLCASSFGGDMNQPQHFGDGTRLSIL.

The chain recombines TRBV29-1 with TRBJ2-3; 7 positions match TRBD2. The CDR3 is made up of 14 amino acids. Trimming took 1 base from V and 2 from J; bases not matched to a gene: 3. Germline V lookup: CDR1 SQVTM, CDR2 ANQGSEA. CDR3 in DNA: TGCAGCGTTGAAGGGGGAGGGCCCACAGATACGCAGTATTTT. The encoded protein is CSVEGGGPTDTQYF.

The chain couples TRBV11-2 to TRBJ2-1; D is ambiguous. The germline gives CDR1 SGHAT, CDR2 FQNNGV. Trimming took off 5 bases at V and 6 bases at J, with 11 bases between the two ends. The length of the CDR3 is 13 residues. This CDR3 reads CASSTFGGNEQFF. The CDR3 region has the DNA TGTGCCAGCAGCACCTTTGGCGGCAATGAGCAGTTCTTC.

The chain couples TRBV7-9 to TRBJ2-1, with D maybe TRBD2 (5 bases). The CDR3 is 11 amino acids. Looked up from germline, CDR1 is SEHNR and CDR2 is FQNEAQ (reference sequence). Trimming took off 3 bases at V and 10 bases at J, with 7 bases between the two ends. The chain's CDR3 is CASSFGVEQFF. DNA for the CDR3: TGTGCCAGCAGCTTCGGGGTCGAGCAGTTCTTC.

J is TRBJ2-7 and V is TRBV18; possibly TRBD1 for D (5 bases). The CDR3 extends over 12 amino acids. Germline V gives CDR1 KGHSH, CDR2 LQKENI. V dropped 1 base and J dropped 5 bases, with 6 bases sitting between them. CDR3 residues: CASSPQGDEQYF. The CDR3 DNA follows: TGTGCCAGCTCACCACAAGGGGACGAGCAGTACTTC. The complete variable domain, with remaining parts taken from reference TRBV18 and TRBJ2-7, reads NAGVMQNPRHLVRRRGQEARLRCSPMKGHSHVYWYRQLPEEGLKFMVYLQKENIIDESGMPKERFSAEFPKEGPSILRIQQVVRGDSAAYFCASSPQGDEQYFGPGTRLTVT.

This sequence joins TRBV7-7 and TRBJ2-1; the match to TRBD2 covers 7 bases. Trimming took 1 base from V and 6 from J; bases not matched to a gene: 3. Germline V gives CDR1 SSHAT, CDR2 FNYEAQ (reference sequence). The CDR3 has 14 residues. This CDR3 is CASSLGTSANEQFF. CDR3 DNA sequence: TGTGCCAGCAGCTTAGGGACTAGTGCCAATGAGCAGTTCTTC.